The clone carrying this T cell receptor (beta chain) was observed at least ten times. The data belong to a study of spatial heterogeneity in lung cancer. TCR cDNA molecules were tagged individually, and each one carried a unique molecular identifier. A single record per CDR3 protein comes from TCRdb applying MiXCR to the 5' RACE reads. Of around 60,000 distinct CDR3 sequences listed, 7% to 10% are singletons. Time point noted: sample taken at primary tumor resection. Sequencing was performed on whole RNA extracted from tumor and nontumor lung tissue, or from frozen PBMC, and the material was left unsorted. The sample consisted of PBMCs, taken at surgery. The receptor's source is a female donor with early-stage non-small cell lung cancer.

The DNA for the CDR3 is TGTGCCAGCAGCTTGGGCGGGGAAGGGTACGAGCAGTACTTC. Its protein product is CASSLGGEGYEQYF. The genes are TRBV5-5 and TRBJ2-7; D possibly corresponds to TRBD2 (6 bases). Trimming cost V 0 bases and J 4 bases, with 11 bases left between them. The CDR3 loop spans 14 amino acids. CDR1 SGHKS and CDR2 YYEKEE come from the germline V gene (reference sequence).